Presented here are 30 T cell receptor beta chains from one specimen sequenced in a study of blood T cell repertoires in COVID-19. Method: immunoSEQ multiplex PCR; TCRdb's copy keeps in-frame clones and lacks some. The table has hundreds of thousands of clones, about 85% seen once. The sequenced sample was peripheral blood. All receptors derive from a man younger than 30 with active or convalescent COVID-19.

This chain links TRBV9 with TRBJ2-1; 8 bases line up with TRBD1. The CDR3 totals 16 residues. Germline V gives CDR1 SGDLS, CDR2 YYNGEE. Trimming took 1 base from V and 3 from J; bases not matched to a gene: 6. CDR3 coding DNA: TGTGCCAGCAGCGTAACCGGACAGGGACTCTACAATGAGCAGTTCTTC. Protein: CASSVTGQGLYNEQFF.

The CDR3: CASSHDRDIAKNIQYF. DNA of the CDR3: TGCGCCAGCAGCCACGACAGGGACATAGCCAAAAACATTCAGTACTTC. This rearrangement joins TRBV5-1 to TRBJ2-4, with 7 bases that match TRBD1. V lost 4 bases, J lost 0 bases, and 7 bases stayed unmatched. The germline CDR1 and CDR2 sequences are SGHRS and YFSETQ. CDR3 length equals 16 residues.

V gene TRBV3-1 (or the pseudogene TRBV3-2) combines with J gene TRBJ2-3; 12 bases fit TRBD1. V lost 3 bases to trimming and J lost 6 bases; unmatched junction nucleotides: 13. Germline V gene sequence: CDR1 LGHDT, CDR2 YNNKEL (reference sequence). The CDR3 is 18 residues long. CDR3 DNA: TGTGCCAGCAGCCAGGATACTCCCGGGACAGGGGGCCGGGATACGCAGTATTTT. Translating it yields CASSQDTPGTGGRDTQYF.

CDR3 region: CASSFYRSNGYTF. The DNA of the CDR3 is TGTGCCAGCAGTTTTTACAGGAGTAATGGCTACACCTTC. The rearrangement links TRBV12-3 or TRBV12-4 to TRBJ1-2; TRBD1 might be the D (5 bases). Trimming shortened V by 3 bases and J by 6 bases, and 11 bases separated the two germline ends. The CDR3 contains 13 residues.

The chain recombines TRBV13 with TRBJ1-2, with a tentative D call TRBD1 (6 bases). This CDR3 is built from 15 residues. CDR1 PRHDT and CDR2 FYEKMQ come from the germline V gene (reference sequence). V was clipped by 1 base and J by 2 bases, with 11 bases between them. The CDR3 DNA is TGTGCCAGCAGCTTAGTTTACAGGGAGAACTATGGCTACACCTTC. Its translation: CASSLVYRENYGYTF.

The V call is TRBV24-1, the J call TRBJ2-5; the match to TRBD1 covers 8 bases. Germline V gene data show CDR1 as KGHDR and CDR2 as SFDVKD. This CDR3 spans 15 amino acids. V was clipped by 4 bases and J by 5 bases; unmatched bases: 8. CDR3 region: CATSEKQGVGETQYF. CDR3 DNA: TGTGCCACCAGTGAGAAACAGGGGGTGGGGGAGACCCAGTACTTC.

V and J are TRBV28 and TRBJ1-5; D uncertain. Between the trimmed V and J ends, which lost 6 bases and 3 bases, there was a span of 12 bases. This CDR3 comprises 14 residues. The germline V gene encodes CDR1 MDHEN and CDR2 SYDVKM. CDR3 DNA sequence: TGTGCCAGCAGCCCAGTAAGTGTCAATCAGCCCCAGCATTTT. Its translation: CASSPVSVNQPQHF.

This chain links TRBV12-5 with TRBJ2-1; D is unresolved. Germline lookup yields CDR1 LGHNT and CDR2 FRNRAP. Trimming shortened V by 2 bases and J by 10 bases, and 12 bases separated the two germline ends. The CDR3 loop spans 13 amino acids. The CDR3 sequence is CASGLPLLEEQFF. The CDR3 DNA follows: TGTGCTAGTGGTTTGCCACTACTCGAAGAGCAGTTCTTC. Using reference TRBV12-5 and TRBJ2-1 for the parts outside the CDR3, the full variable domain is DARVTQTPRHKVTEMGQEVTMRCQPILGHNTVFWYRQTMMQGLELLAYFRNRAPLDDSGMPKDRFSAEMPDATLATLKIQPSEPRDSAVYFCASGLPLLEEQFFGPGTRLTVL.

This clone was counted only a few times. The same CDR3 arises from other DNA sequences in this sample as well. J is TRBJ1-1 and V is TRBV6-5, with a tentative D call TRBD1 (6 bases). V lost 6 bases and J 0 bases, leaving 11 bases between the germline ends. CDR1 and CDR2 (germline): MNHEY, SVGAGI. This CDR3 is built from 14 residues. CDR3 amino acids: CASSQDRMNTEAFF. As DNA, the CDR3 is TGTGCCAGCAGCCAGGACAGAATGAACACTGAAGCTTTCTTT.

In DNA form, the CDR3 reads TGTGCCAGCAGTTTATCCCCGTGGGGGGGTAACTACGAGCAGTACTTC. Amino acid sequence: CASSLSPWGGNYEQYF. V and J are TRBV27 and TRBJ2-7; 7 bases agree with TRBD2. This CDR3 contains 16 residues. CDR1 is MNHEY, CDR2 SMNVEV, per germline (reference sequence). The J segment lost 3 bases and the V segment lost 0 bases, leaving 8 bases of the junction unmatched.

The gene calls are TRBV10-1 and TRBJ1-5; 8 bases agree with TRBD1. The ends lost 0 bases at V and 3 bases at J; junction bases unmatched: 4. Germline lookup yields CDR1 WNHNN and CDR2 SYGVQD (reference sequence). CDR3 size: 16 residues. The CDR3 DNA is TGCGCCAGCAGTGAGTCCGCGACAGGGGTCAATCAGCCCCAGCATTTT. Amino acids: CASSESATGVNQPQHF.

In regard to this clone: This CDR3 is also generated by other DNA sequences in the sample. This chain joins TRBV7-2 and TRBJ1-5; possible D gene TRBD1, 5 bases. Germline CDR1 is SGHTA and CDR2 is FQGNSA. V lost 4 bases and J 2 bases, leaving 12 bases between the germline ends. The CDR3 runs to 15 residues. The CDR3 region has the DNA TGTGCCAGCAGCTCTCTCGGGGGTGGCAATCAGCCCCAGCATTTT. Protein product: CASSSLGGGNQPQHF.

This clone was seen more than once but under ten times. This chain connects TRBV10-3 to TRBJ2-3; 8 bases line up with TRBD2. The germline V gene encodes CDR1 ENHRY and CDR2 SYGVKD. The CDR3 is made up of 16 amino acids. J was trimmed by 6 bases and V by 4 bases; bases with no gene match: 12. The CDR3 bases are TGTGCCATCAGTGTCGGGGTAGCGGGAATGGTGGATACGCAGTATTTT. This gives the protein CAISVGVAGMVDTQYF.

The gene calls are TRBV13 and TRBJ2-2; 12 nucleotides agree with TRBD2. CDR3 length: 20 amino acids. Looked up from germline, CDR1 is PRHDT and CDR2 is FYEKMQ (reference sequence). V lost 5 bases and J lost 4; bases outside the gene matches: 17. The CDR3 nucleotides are TGTGCCAGCAGCCCTCGGTTGACTAGCGGGAGAACCGATGGCACCGGGGAGCTGTTTTTT. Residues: CASSPRLTSGRTDGTGELFF.

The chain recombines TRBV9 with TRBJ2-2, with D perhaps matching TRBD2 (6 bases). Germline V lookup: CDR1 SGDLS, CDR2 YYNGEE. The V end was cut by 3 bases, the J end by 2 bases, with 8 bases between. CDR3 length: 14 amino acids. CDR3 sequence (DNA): TGTGCCAGCAGCGAGACTAGTAACACCGGGGAGCTGTTTTTT. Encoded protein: CASSETSNTGELFF.

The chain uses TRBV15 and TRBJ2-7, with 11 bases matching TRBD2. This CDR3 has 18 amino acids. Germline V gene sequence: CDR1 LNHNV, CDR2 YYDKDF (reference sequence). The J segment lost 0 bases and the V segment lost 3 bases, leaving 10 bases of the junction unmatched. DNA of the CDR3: TGTGCCACCAGCAGGGGCGGGACTAGCGGTCCTAGCTCCTACGAGCAGTACTTC. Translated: CATSRGGTSGPSSYEQYF.

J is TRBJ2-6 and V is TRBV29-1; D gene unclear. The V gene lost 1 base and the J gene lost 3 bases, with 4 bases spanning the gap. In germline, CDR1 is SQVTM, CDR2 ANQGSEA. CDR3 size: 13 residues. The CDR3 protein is CSVEVGGANVLTF. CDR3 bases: TGCAGCGTTGAAGTCGGTGGGGCCAACGTCCTGACTTTC.

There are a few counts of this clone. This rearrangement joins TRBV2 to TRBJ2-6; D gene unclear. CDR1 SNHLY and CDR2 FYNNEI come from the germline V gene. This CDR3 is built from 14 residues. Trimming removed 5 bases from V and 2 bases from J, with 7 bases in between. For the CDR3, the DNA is TGTGCCAGCAGTCATTCCCCTGGGGCCAACGTCCTGACTTTC. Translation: CASSHSPGANVLTF.

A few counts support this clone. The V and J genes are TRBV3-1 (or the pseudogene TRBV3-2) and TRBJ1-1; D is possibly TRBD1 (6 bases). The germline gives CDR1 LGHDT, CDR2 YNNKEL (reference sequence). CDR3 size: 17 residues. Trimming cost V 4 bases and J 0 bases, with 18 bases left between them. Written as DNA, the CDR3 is TGTGCCAGCAGCCCATATCAGAGACAGGCTATGAACACTGAAGCTTTCTTT. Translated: CASSPYQRQAMNTEAFF.

CDR3 nucleotide sequence: TGTGCCAGCAGCAAAGGGGAAATAGCGGGGGGGCCGAACGAGCAGTACTTC. Amino acid sequence: CASSKGEIAGGPNEQYF. The J gene is TRBJ2-7, the V gene TRBV21-1; the table calls TRBD2, which could not be checked here. TRBV21-1 counts as a pseudogene. The CDR3 runs 17 residues.

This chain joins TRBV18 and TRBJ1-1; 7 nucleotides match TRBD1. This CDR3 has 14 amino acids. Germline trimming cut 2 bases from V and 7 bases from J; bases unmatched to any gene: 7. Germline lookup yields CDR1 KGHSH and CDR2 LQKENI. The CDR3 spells CASSPYSQGNEAFF. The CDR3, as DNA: TGTGCCAGCTCACCATATTCACAGGGGAATGAAGCTTTCTTT. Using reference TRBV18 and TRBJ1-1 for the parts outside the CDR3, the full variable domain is NAGVMQNPRHLVRRRGQEARLRCSPMKGHSHVYWYRQLPEEGLKFMVYLQKENIIDESGMPKERFSAEFPKEGPSILRIQQVVRGDSAAYFCASSPYSQGNEAFFGQGTRLTVV.

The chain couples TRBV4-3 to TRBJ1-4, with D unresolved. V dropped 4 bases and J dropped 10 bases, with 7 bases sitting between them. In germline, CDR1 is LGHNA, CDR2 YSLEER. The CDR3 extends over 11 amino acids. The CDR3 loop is CASSPGGKLFF. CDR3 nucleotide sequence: TGCGCCAGCAGCCCGGGAGGAAAACTGTTTTTT.

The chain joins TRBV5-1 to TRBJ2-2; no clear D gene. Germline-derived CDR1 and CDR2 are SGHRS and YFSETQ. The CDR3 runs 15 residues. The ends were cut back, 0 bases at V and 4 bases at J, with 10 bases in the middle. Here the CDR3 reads CASSLDSPVTGELFF. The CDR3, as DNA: TGCGCCAGCAGCTTGGATTCGCCAGTCACCGGGGAGCTGTTTTTT.

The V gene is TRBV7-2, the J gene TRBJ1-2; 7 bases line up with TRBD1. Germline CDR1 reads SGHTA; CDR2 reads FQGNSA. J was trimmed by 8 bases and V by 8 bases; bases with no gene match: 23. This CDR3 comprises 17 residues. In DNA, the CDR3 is TGTGCCAGCGTCATAACGCGAGAGGAGGGGGCCACGCGGGGCTACACCTTC. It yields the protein CASVITREEGATRGYTF.

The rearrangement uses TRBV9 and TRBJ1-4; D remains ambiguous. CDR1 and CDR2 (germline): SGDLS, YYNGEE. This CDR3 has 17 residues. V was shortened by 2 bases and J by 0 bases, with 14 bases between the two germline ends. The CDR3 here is CASSVGREQATNEKLFF. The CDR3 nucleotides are TGTGCCAGCAGCGTGGGGAGGGAGCAAGCAACTAATGAAAAACTGTTTTTT.

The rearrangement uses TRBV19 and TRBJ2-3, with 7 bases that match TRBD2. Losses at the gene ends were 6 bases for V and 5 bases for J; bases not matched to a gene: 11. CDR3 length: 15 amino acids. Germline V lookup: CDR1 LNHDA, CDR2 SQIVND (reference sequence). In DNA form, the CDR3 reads TGTGCCAGTAGCAGGAAGCCTGCGGGGGTAGATACGCAGTATTTT. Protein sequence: CASSRKPAGVDTQYF.

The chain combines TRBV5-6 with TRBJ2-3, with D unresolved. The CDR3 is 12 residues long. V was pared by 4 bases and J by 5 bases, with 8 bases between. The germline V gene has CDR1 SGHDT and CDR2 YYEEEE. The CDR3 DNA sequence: TGTGCCAGCAGCGAGACACTAGATACGCAGTATTTT. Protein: CASSETLDTQYF.

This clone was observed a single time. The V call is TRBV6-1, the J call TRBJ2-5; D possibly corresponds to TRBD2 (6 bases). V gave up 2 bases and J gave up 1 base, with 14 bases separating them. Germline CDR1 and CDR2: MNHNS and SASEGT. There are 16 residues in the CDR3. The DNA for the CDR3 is TGTGCCAGCAGTGAATGGAGGGGCGTACTCCAAGAGACCCAGTACTTC. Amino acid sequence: CASSEWRGVLQETQYF.

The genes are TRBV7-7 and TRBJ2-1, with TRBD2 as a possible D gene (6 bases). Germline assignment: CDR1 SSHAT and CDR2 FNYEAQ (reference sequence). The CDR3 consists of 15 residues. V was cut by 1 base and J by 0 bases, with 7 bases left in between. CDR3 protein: CASSLDGSSYNEQFF. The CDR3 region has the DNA TGTGCCAGCAGCTTAGACGGGAGCTCCTACAATGAGCAGTTCTTC.

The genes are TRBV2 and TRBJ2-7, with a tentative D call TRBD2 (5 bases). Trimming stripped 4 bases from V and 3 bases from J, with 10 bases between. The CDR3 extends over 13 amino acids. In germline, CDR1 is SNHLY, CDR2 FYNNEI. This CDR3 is CASSGTFDYEQYF. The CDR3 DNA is TGTGCCAGCAGTGGGACTTTCGACTACGAGCAGTACTTC.